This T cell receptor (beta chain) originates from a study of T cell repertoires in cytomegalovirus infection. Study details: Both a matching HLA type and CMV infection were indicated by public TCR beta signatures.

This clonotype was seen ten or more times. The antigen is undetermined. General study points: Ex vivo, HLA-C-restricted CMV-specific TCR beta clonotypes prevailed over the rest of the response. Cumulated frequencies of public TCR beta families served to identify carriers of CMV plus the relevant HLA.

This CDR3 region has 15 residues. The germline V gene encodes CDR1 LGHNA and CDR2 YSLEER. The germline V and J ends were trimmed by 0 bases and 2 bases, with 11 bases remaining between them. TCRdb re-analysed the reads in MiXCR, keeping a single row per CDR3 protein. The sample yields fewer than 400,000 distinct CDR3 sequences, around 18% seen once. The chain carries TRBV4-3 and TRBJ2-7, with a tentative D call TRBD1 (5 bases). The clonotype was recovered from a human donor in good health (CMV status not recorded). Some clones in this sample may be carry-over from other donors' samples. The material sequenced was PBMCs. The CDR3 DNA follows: TGCGCCAGCAGCCAAGACCAGACAGCGACCTACGAGCAGTACTTC. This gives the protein CASSQDQTATYEQYF.